This T cell receptor (beta chain) appears in the sequencing data of a study of OX40 agonist ivuxolimab in advanced cancers. Overall study: Patients received ivuxolimab, an intravenous treatment, every 2 weeks at 0.01 to 10 mg/kg. Eligibility rules accepted prior anti-PD-1, anti-PD-L1 or anti-CTLA-4 therapy, and 30% to 40% had some.

Points on this clone: Its antigen is currently unknown.

CDR1 is MDHEN, CDR2 SYDVKM, per germline. Trimming stripped 3 bases from V and 3 bases from J, with 7 bases between. The CDR3 totals 13 residues. The method was immunoSEQ multiplex PCR; TCRdb's version includes in-frame clones alone and lacks a portion of them. The table lists roughly 80,000 clones, around 80% of them singletons. Study conclusions and caveats: Compared with CD4+, CD8+ T cells on average had more expanded clones.

This chain joins TRBV28 and TRBJ2-3, with D uncertain. The receptor was isolated from an adult with an advanced solid tumor such as melanoma, head and neck, liver or kidney cancer. Here the sequenced sample was CD4+ or CD8+ T cells sorted from blood, taken in a trial of the OX40 agonist ivuxolimab. This CDR3 is CASSFGRTDTQYF. CDR3 nucleotide sequence: TGTGCCAGCAGTTTCGGCAGGACAGATACGCAGTATTTT.